This entry concerns a single T cell receptor beta chain. Only one count was recorded for this clone. Its antigen is still unknown. Within one base of it there is no much larger clone, and no base qualities were kept. The data stem from a study of blood T cell repertoires in COVID-19 (TCRdb year 2020). Some background on the complete study: The collaborator samples originated in the United States, Italy and Spain and spanned the acute and convalescent phases of COVID-19. The prospective study material was composed of cDNA or gDNA derived from T cells, B-cell-depleted T cells, or PBMCs. Deeply sampled blood TCRbeta repertoires from subjects exposed to, actively infected with, or recovered from COVID-19 were included in the dataset. The repertoires were released in a freely available public database meant as a resource for research on the immune response to SARS-CoV-2. The samples were drawn from the first 160 participants of the ongoing ImmuneRACE study and from more than 1,000 subjects provided by 6 global collaborators. A de-identified subject ID, COVID-19 status, age in years and sex were almost always included in the sample metadata. Where available, HLA class I and class II types were taken from metadata supplied by the sample provider and were not determined by assay-based typing.

Findings and caveats that apply to the study as a whole: Clinical and demographic metadata were provided uncurated, with the amount varying by source and participant.

Each collaborating institution followed its own protocols to collect whole blood in K2EDTA tubes. For TCRbeta analysis, collaborators shipped samples as frozen whole blood, isolated PBMCs, or DNA extracted from either of those sample types. V loses 1 base at its end and J loses 5 bases; junction bases beyond the gene matches: 6. The CDR1 and CDR2 encoded by the germline V gene (reference sequence) are LGHDT and YNNKEL. The CDR3 contains 15 residues, cysteine and phenylalanine counted. Only the CDR3 region is kept as DNA, spanning 45 bases read in frame from base 1. The immunoSEQ Assay, a bias-controlled multiplex PCR, was used to amplify TCRbeta CDR3 regions from genomic DNA. Under the source paper's analysis protocol: The number of nucleated cells in each sample was estimated by amplification of reference gene primers within the assay. To quantify the absolute abundance of each unique TCRbeta CDR3 rearrangement, sequence reads were collapsed and filtered. For each sample, productive Simpson clonality was calculated as the square root of Simpson's diversity index across productive rearrangements. Drawn from immuneACCESS, this table holds only the in-frame rearrangements with V and J called that TCRdb kept. Clones are partly lost; checked studies trace under half to an unresolved V gene and leave the rest unexplained. V, J and clone size derive from that table, while D and trimming were established from the DNA sequence. The table for this sample lists about 210,000 clones; about nine tenths of them were counted only once. The ten largest clones represent 0.6% to 0.9% of the sample.

The sample comprised peripheral blood. The chain uses TRBV3-1 (or the pseudogene TRBV3-2) and TRBJ2-5, and TRBD2 aligns with 8 junction nucleotides. This TCR came from a woman aged 70-85 years with acute or convalescent COVID-19. The DNA sequence follows: TGTGCCAGCAGCCAAGTACTAGCGGTAGGGGAGACCCAGTACTTC. Translation gives CASSQVLAVGETQYF.